The rows below give T cell receptor beta chains drawn from one sample of a study of blood T cell repertoires in COVID-19. The data were produced by immunoSEQ multiplex PCR, yet TCRdb's version contains in-frame clones alone and is incomplete. The repertoire consists of 280,000 or so clones, with about 91% occurring once and the leading ten covering approximately 12%. The specimen was peripheral blood. The receptors here all came from a woman aged 60 to 75 with acute or convalescent COVID-19. Both conserved end residues are part of each CDR3. D genes are given only for firm matches. Not all rows give a size; the values are once, few, many and, for expanded clones, a class.

abundance,v_gene,d_gene,j_gene,CDR3aa
.,TRBV19,.,TRBJ1-6,CASRPTGVNSPLHF
once,TRBV6-5,.,TRBJ2-3,CASNSVGRDTQYF
.,TRBV4-3,.,TRBJ1-4,CASSPESRGREKLFF
.,TRBV3-1/TRBV3-2,.,TRBJ1-1,CASRGVGVNTEAFF
.,TRBV3-1/TRBV3-2,.,TRBJ1-1,CASSTRLGMNTEAFF
.,TRBV15,.,TRBJ2-5,CATSRDYGGTQYF
.,TRBV4-3,.,TRBJ1-6,CASSQDTTARVALHF
.,TRBV6-1,TRBD2,TRBJ2-1,CASSEGFSGNMNEQFF
once,TRBV9,TRBD2,TRBJ2-7,CASSPGLAAVVYEQYF
once,TRBV29-1,.,TRBJ2-7,CSVRGRDPYEQYF
.,TRBV6-2/TRBV6-3,.,TRBJ2-6,CASNPTKGANVLTF
.,TRBV6-5,.,TRBJ1-2,CATGRGGGYTF
.,TRBV6-2/TRBV6-3,TRBD2,TRBJ2-3,CASSRPMERGGQLTDTQYF
.,TRBV3-1/TRBV3-2,.,TRBJ1-6,CASSPGQGKGSPLHF
.,TRBV19,.,TRBJ2-2,CASRGILGTGELFF
once,TRBV7-3,.,TRBJ1-1,CASSLRVMTPQGSNTEAFF
.,TRBV28,.,TRBJ1-3,CASSLSPGAIYF
.,TRBV7-2,TRBD2,TRBJ2-7,CASSSSGTSREQYF
.,TRBV6-5,.,TRBJ1-1,CASSYSPDGGKAFF
.,TRBV2,.,TRBJ2-3,CASSDRGSSTDTQYF
.,TRBV5-4,.,TRBJ2-7,CASSLDQGIREQYF
once,TRBV3-1/TRBV3-2,.,TRBJ1-5,CASSQDMKGGGQPQHF
.,TRBV6-4,TRBD2,TRBJ2-3,CASSDRPGLAGGRADTQYF
.,TRBV4-1,.,TRBJ1-5,CASSPTDSNQPQHF
.,TRBV5-1,.,TRBJ2-2,CASSLVGGMNTGELFF
.,TRBV7-2,.,TRBJ1-2,CASRSSREYGYTF
.,TRBV5-4,TRBD1,TRBJ1-2,CASSLGQGANYGYTF
.,TRBV2,.,TRBJ2-7,CASSSGFEQYF
.,TRBV4-3,TRBD1,TRBJ1-1,CASSQSPPGQVLNTEAFF